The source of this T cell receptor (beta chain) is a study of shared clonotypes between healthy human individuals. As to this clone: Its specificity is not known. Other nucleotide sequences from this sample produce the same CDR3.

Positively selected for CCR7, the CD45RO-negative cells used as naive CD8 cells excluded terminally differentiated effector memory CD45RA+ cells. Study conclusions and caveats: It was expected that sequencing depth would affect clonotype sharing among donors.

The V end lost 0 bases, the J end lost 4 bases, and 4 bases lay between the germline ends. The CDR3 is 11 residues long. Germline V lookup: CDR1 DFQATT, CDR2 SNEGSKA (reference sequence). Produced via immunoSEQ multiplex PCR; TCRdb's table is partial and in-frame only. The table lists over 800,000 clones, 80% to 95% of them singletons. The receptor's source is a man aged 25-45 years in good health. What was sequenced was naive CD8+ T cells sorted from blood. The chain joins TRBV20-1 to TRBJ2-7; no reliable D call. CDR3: CSARDIYEQYF. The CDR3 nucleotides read TGCAGTGCTAGAGACATATACGAGCAGTACTTC.